The next 24 T cell receptor beta chains were all read from a single sample in a study of blood T cell repertoires in COVID-19. Clones were sequenced by immunoSEQ multiplex PCR, and TCRdb holds only the in-frame ones, with some missing. The table lists about 140,000 clones, around 86% of them singletons. The material sequenced was peripheral blood. All receptors come from a woman older than 75 with acute or convalescent COVID-19.

The CDR3 loop reads CASRSGFMNTEAFF. The CDR3 DNA is TGTGCCAGCCGGAGCGGGTTCATGAACACTGAAGCTTTCTTT. The chain employs TRBV2 and TRBJ1-1; D unclear. The CDR3 length is 14 residues. The germline V gene encodes CDR1 SNHLY and CDR2 FYNNEI. V lost 8 bases and J lost 0, with 13 bases in between.

V and J are TRBV19 and TRBJ2-3; TRBD2 aligns across 8 bases. CDR1 and CDR2 from the germline V gene are LNHDA and SQIVND (reference sequence). V shed 10 bases, J shed 2 bases, and the junction held 11 bases outside the gene matches. The CDR3 length is 15 residues. CDR3 residues: CATTGRDFYTDTQYF. The CDR3 nucleotides are TGTGCCACCACCGGGAGGGACTTCTACACAGATACGCAGTATTTT.

J is TRBJ2-7 and V is TRBV28, with no clear D. The V gene lost 8 bases and the J gene lost 2 bases, with 7 bases spanning the gap. Germline assignment: CDR1 MDHEN and CDR2 SYDVKM. This CDR3 contains 11 residues. This chain's CDR3 is CASGPTYEQYF. The CDR3, as DNA: TGTGCCAGCGGGCCTACCTACGAGCAGTACTTC.

V usage is TRBV28 and J usage is TRBJ1-1; D is uncertain. The CDR3 spans 15 residues. Trimming stripped 6 bases from V and 0 bases from J, with 14 bases between. CDR1 is MDHEN, CDR2 SYDVKM, per germline. The CDR3 sequence: CASSVSSGVNTEAFF. As DNA, the CDR3 is TGTGCCAGCAGCGTCTCCTCCGGGGTGAACACTGAAGCTTTCTTT.

The J gene is TRBJ1-5, the V gene TRBV5-1, with 8 positions matching TRBD1. Germline lookup yields CDR1 SGHRS and CDR2 YFSETQ. This CDR3 spans 17 amino acids. V lost 4 bases to trimming and J lost 3 bases; unmatched junction nucleotides: 12. CDR3 residues: CASSLRPTGEVNQPQHF. The CDR3 DNA reads TGCGCCAGCAGCCTTCGCCCGACAGGGGAGGTCAATCAGCCCCAGCATTTT.

The chain carries TRBV7-2 and TRBJ2-2; 7 positions agree with TRBD1. This CDR3 comprises 15 residues. J was trimmed by 3 bases and V by 5 bases; bases with no gene match: 6. Germline CDR1 is SGHTA and CDR2 is FQGNSA. CDR3 in DNA: TGTGCCAGCAGCATCAGGGGGTTGGACACCGGGGAGCTGTTTTTT. The encoded protein is CASSIRGLDTGELFF.

This clone has a handful of counts. This chain uses TRBV9 with TRBJ2-7, with D possibly TRBD2 on 5 matching bases. V was cut by 2 bases and J by 3 bases, with 21 bases left in between. The CDR3 is 17 residues long. Germline loops: CDR1 SGDLS, CDR2 YYNGEE. The CDR3 DNA follows: TGTGCCAGCAGCGTCGGTTTGAGGGAATCCTATCTCTACGAGCAGTACTTC. Translated: CASSVGLRESYLYEQYF.

This clone has just one count. The rearrangement joins TRBV6-5 to TRBJ1-4, with D possibly being TRBD1 (5 bases). CDR3 length: 15 residues. Trimming removed 8 bases from V and 0 bases from J, with 13 bases in between. Germline V gene sequence: CDR1 MNHEY, CDR2 SVGAGI. CDR3 sequence reads: CASRTGVTTNEKLFF. CDR3 in DNA: TGTGCCAGCCGGACGGGGGTTACAACTAATGAAAAACTGTTTTTT.

The chain employs TRBV19 and TRBJ1-1; TRBD1 agrees at 7 bases. This CDR3 contains 16 residues. Germline V gives CDR1 LNHDA, CDR2 SQIVND (reference sequence). V shed 5 bases and J 7 bases; nucleotides not matched to a gene: 16. As DNA, the CDR3 is TGTGCCAGTAGTCTATTTTATAGACAGGGTGGGGATGAAGCTTTCTTT. Translated: CASSLFYRQGGDEAFF.

For this clone: Other DNA sequences in the sample encode the same CDR3. The chain carries TRBV7-2 and TRBJ2-7, with 9 bases matching TRBD2. The CDR3 loop spans 16 amino acids. The germline gives CDR1 SGHTA, CDR2 FQGNSA. The V segment lost 1 base and the J segment 0 bases; nucleotides outside the gene matches: 4. DNA of the CDR3: TGTGCCAGCAGCTTAGGCGGGGGGGGATACTCCTACGAGCAGTACTTC. As protein: CASSLGGGGYSYEQYF.

This clone occurred once. Other DNA sequences from this sample encode an identical CDR3 as well. This sequence joins TRBV5-5 and TRBJ1-2, with 9 nucleotides matching TRBD1. Germline V gives CDR1 SGHKS, CDR2 YYEKEE (reference sequence). The CDR3 covers 16 residues. V shed 1 base and J 14 bases; nucleotides not matched to a gene: 18. For the CDR3, the DNA is TGTGCCAGCAGCTTGAAGTTCTCGGGGACAGGGAAATCGGAGACCTTC. Residues: CASSLKFSGTGKSETF.

This clone appeared once. The rearrangement joins TRBV24-1 to TRBJ1-5; 7 nucleotides match TRBD1. Germline loops: CDR1 KGHDR, CDR2 SFDVKD. This CDR3 region has 13 residues. V lost 6 bases to trimming and J lost 5 bases; unmatched junction nucleotides: 3. CDR3 sequence: CATSSRGDQPQHF. As DNA, the CDR3 is TGTGCCACCAGTTCCAGGGGGGATCAGCCCCAGCATTTT.

This clone was picked up one time. V is TRBV6-4 and J is TRBJ1-1, with D perhaps TRBD1 (5 bases). The germline CDR1 and CDR2 sequences are MRHNA and SNTAGT. The CDR3 has 13 amino acids. V gave up 0 bases and J gave up 12 bases, with 14 bases separating them. The CDR3 loop is CASSDSIGRETFF. Here the CDR3 DNA reads TGTGCCAGCAGTGACTCGATCGGCAGGGAAACTTTCTTT.

The chain has TRBV15 and TRBJ2-1; D not certain. Germline V lookup: CDR1 LNHNV, CDR2 YYDKDF (reference sequence). V was pared by 0 bases and J by 9 bases, with 9 bases between. The length of the CDR3 is 13 residues. The CDR3 DNA reads as TGTGCCACCAGCAGAGACCCTGGCCGTGAGCAGTTCTTC. Translating gives CATSRDPGREQFF.

This rearrangement joins TRBV6-5 to TRBJ1-2, with TRBD1 matching 11 bases. Losses at the gene ends were 10 bases for V and 4 bases for J; bases not matched to a gene: 8. Germline assignment: CDR1 MNHEY and CDR2 SVGAGI. The CDR3 totals 14 residues. CDR3 loop: CATLRGTGGYGYTF. The CDR3 DNA is TGTGCCACTCTTCGAGGGACAGGGGGCTATGGCTACACCTTC.

The genes are TRBV6-5 and TRBJ1-2, with TRBD1 identical over 8 bases. This CDR3 region has 16 residues. V lost 0 bases to trimming and J lost 6 bases; unmatched junction nucleotides: 9. Per germline, CDR1 MNHEY and CDR2 SVGAGI. The CDR3 spells CASSYSPGGIVDGYTF. Written as DNA, the CDR3 is TGTGCCAGCAGTTACTCCCCAGGGGGCATAGTTGATGGCTACACCTTC.

J is TRBJ1-6 and V is TRBV11-2; D unresolved. V was trimmed by 3 bases and J by 4 bases, leaving 13 bases between them. Per germline, CDR1 SGHAT and CDR2 FQNNGV. This CDR3 is built from 16 residues. CDR3: CASSFYSRDYNSPLHF. CDR3 in DNA: TGTGCCAGCAGCTTCTACAGTCGCGATTATAATTCACCCCTCCACTTT.

This sequence joins TRBV4-1 and TRBJ1-1; TRBD1 might be the D (5 bases). Trimming took off 0 bases at V and 5 bases at J, with 13 bases between the two ends. Germline-derived CDR1 and CDR2 are MGHRA and YSYEKL. The CDR3 length is 15 residues. CDR3 DNA sequence: TGCGCCAGCAGCCAAGATCGGGGGAGGTGGACTGAAGCTTTCTTT. It codes for CASSQDRGRWTEAFF.

This clone came up once. The chain has TRBV27 and TRBJ1-1; 10 bases align to TRBD1. V dropped 6 bases and J dropped 1; count of bases not matched to a gene: 8. The CDR3 spans 16 residues. The germline V gene encodes CDR1 MNHEY and CDR2 SMNVEV (reference sequence). CDR3: CASSLDRGLKNTEAFF. The CDR3 DNA follows: TGTGCCAGCAGCTTAGACAGGGGGCTAAAGAACACTGAAGCTTTCTTT.

The V call is TRBV12-3 or TRBV12-4, the J call TRBJ1-5; a weak D match, TRBD1 (5 bases). CDR3 length: 13 amino acids. V lost 7 bases and J lost 7, with 14 bases in between. This chain's CDR3 is CASTQGVEQPQHF. The CDR3, as DNA: TGTGCCAGCACCCAGGGCGTAGAACAGCCCCAGCATTTT.

A single count supports this clone. The rearrangement joins TRBV9 to TRBJ2-2, with D unclear. The CDR3 sequence is 16 residues long. With 0 bases removed from V and 0 bases from J, the gap between germline ends came to 9 bases. The germline V gene has CDR1 SGDLS and CDR2 YYNGEE. CDR3 region: CASSVDGGSNTGELFF. The CDR3 DNA follows: TGTGCCAGCAGCGTAGATGGCGGATCGAACACCGGGGAGCTGTTTTTT.

The chain recombines TRBV5-1 with TRBJ2-1; a possible D gene is TRBD2 (6 bases). The V gene's germline CDR1 is SGHRS and CDR2 YFSETQ. V lost 0 bases and J lost 3, with 25 bases in between. The CDR3 runs to 20 residues. The CDR3 loop reads CASSLAQSDLGEAHYNEQFF. CDR3 nucleotide sequence: TGCGCCAGCAGCTTGGCCCAGTCCGACCTGGGGGAGGCTCACTACAATGAGCAGTTCTTC.

The gene calls are TRBV6-5 and TRBJ1-4; the D gene is possibly TRBD1 (5 bases). Trimming pared 6 bases from V and 8 bases from J, leaving 16 bases between. The CDR3 loop spans 14 amino acids. CDR1 is MNHEY, CDR2 SVGAGI, per germline. The CDR3 reads CASSAQGWGEKLFF. The CDR3 DNA sequence: TGTGCCAGCAGCGCCCAGGGTTGGGGAGAAAAACTGTTTTTT.

The V call is TRBV19, the J call TRBJ1-1; TRBD1 might be the D (5 bases). Germline V gene data show CDR1 as LNHDA and CDR2 as SQIVND (reference sequence). CDR3 size: 13 residues. Trimming pared 5 bases from V and 1 base from J, leaving 8 bases between. CDR3 nucleotide sequence: TGTGCCAGTAGTGCAAGGGGGAACACTGAAGCTTTCTTT. It is translated as CASSARGNTEAFF. Supplemented by reference TRBV19 and TRBJ1-1, the full variable domain reads DGGITQSPKYLFRKEGQNVTLSCEQNLNHDAMYWYRQDPGQGLRLIYYSQIVNDFQKGDIAEGYSVSREKKESFPLTVTSAQKNPTAFYLCASSARGNTEAFFGQGTRLTVV.